This entry lists 27 T cell receptor beta chains sequenced from one sample in a study of shared clonotypes between healthy human individuals. TCRdb's copy holds only in-frame clones and misses some; the assay was immunoSEQ multiplex PCR. This sample has approximately 620,000 clones, with roughly 97% found just once. The sample consisted of naive CD4+ T cells sorted from blood. Subset specified: CD45RA+ positively selected. These receptors were collected from a woman in her twenties or thirties in good health.

The chain combines TRBV5-6 with TRBJ1-1; D possibly corresponds to TRBD1 (5 bases). The CDR3 sequence is 12 residues long. Germline V lookup: CDR1 SGHDT, CDR2 YYEEEE. V was clipped by 2 bases and J by 7 bases, with 9 bases between them. CDR3 loop: CASSFDRGEAFF. The CDR3 DNA sequence: TGTGCCAGCAGCTTCGATAGGGGTGAAGCTTTCTTT.

The chain couples TRBV5-4 to TRBJ1-2; D remains unclear. CDR1 is SGHNT and CDR2 is YYREEE in the germline V gene (reference sequence). The germline V and J ends were trimmed by 0 bases and 0 bases, with 12 bases remaining between them. CDR3 length: 16 amino acids. The CDR3 region has the DNA TGTGCCAGCAGCTTGGACCCAGTAAGAGCTAACTATGGCTACACCTTC. It codes for CASSLDPVRANYGYTF. The full variable domain, completed using reference TRBV5-4 and TRBJ1-2, is ETGVTQSPTHLIKTRGQQVTLRCSSQSGHNTVSWYQQALGQGPQFIFQYYREEENGRGNFPPRFSGLQFPNYSSELNVNALELDDSALYLCASSLDPVRANYGYTFGSGTRLTVV.

This rearrangement joins TRBV7-8 to TRBJ2-1, with TRBD2 matching over 9 bases. J lost 8 bases, V lost 5 bases, and 1 base had no gene match. Germline assignment: CDR1 SGHVS and CDR2 FQNEAQ. This CDR3 is built from 12 residues. CDR3 protein: CASSAGGYEQFF. In DNA, the CDR3 is TGTGCCAGCAGCGCGGGAGGGTATGAGCAGTTCTTC.

This chain connects TRBV6-5 to TRBJ2-5; TRBD1 matches 7 bases. J was trimmed by 3 bases and V by 7 bases; bases with no gene match: 8. The CDR3 runs to 14 residues. Germline V CDR1 and CDR2: MNHEY, SVGAGI. This CDR3 reads CASIPRQGEETQYF. The CDR3 DNA reads as TGTGCCAGCATCCCAAGACAGGGCGAAGAGACCCAGTACTTC.

J is TRBJ2-4 and V is TRBV29-1, with 8 bases that match TRBD1. Germline lookup yields CDR1 SQVTM and CDR2 ANQGSEA. Trimming cost V 5 bases and J 9 bases; bases outside gene matches: 15. This CDR3 has 15 residues. CDR3 loop: CSVSVGDRGLSIQYF. The CDR3 DNA sequence: TGCAGCGTTAGTGTGGGCGACAGGGGTTTGTCCATTCAGTACTTC. Full variable domain (missing parts from reference TRBV29-1 and TRBJ2-4): SAVISQKPSRDICQRGTSLTIQCQVDSQVTMMFWYRQQPGQSLTLIATANQGSEATYESGFVIDKFPISRPNLTFSTLTVSNMSPEDSSIYLCSVSVGDRGLSIQYFGAGTRLSVL.

A word on this clone: The same CDR3 arises from other DNA sequences in this sample as well. The CDR3 reads CASSYGQGDQPQHF. CDR3 nucleotides: TGTGCCAGCAGTTACGGACAGGGGGATCAGCCCCAGCATTTT. The chain couples TRBV6-6 to TRBJ1-5; 10 nucleotides agree with TRBD1. Trimming took 2 bases from V and 5 from J; bases not matched to a gene: 0. The germline gives CDR1 MNHNY, CDR2 SVGAGI (reference sequence). This CDR3 has 14 amino acids.

This clone came up once. V is TRBV6-4 and J is TRBJ2-1, with 14 bases aligning to TRBD2. From germline, CDR1 is MRHNA and CDR2 SNTAGT. The CDR3 length is 18 residues. The V gene end was trimmed by 6 bases and the J gene end by 2 bases; junction bases not matched to a gene: 9. This CDR3 reads CASSRLAGGPKAYNEQFF. For the CDR3, the DNA is TGTGCCAGCAGCCGACTAGCGGGAGGGCCAAAGGCCTACAATGAGCAGTTCTTC.

V and J are TRBV28 and TRBJ1-1; TRBD1 agrees at 11 bases. CDR3 length: 15 residues. Germline CDR1 is MDHEN and CDR2 is SYDVKM. The trim removed 6 bases at V and 10 bases at J, leaving 13 bases unmatched. The CDR3: CASRPGGQGAIGAFF. The CDR3 DNA reads as TGTGCCAGCAGGCCCGGTGGACAGGGGGCTATTGGAGCTTTCTTT.

J is TRBJ2-3 and V is TRBV4-2; D not resolved. Looked up from germline, CDR1 is LGHNA and CDR2 is YNFKEQ. Trimming removed 1 base from V and 2 bases from J, with 7 bases in between. The CDR3 sequence is 14 residues long. CDR3 residues: CASSQGGSTDTQYF. The CDR3 DNA reads TGTGCCAGCAGCCAAGGAGGTTCCACAGATACGCAGTATTTT.

The V and J genes are TRBV6-4 and TRBJ1-6, with 8 bases aligning to TRBD1. This CDR3 comprises 17 residues. J was trimmed by 5 bases and V by 3 bases; bases with no gene match: 9. Germline CDR1 MRHNA, CDR2 SNTAGT. For the CDR3, the DNA is TGTGCCAGCAGTGAGGTTGGGACAGGAGCAAATAATTCACCCCTCCACTTT. Translated: CASSEVGTGANNSPLHF.

The chain joins TRBV19 to TRBJ2-5; D call uncertain. CDR1 LNHDA and CDR2 SQIVND come from the germline V gene (reference sequence). V dropped 7 bases and J dropped 5 bases, with 14 bases sitting between them. The CDR3 consists of 13 residues. CDR3 protein: CASKMEIGETQYF. The CDR3 DNA is TGTGCCAGTAAAATGGAAATCGGGGAGACCCAGTACTTC.

As regards this clone: The same CDR3 is also encoded by other DNA sequences in this sample. The rearrangement joins TRBV7-9 to TRBJ2-3, with D perhaps being TRBD1 or TRBD2 (5 bases each). V was shortened by 5 bases and J by 2 bases, with 8 bases between the two germline ends. The CDR3 covers 13 residues. Germline V gene sequence: CDR1 SEHNR, CDR2 FQNEAQ (reference sequence). The CDR3 bases are TGTGCCAGCAGCCTTGGGACCACAGATACGCAGTATTTT. It translates to CASSLGTTDTQYF.

The chain joins TRBV27 to TRBJ2-5; D remains unclear. The end of the DNA fits TRBJ2-7 better, so the J call may be wrong. CDR1 is MNHEY, CDR2 SMNVEV, per germline (reference sequence). This CDR3 region has 12 residues. CDR3 sequence: CASRQTPNEQYF. CDR3 DNA: TGTGCCAGCAGACAGACGCCAAACGAGCAGTACTTC.

The V call is TRBV7-9, the J call TRBJ2-5; TRBD1 is a possible D gene (6 bases). The CDR3 has 14 amino acids. In germline, CDR1 is SEHNR, CDR2 FQNEAQ (reference sequence). V lost 5 bases and J lost 3, with 13 bases in between. Written as DNA, the CDR3 is TGTGCCAGCAGCCCAGCCGGACAGAAAGAGACCCAGTACTTC. The encoded protein is CASSPAGQKETQYF.

The chain uses TRBV23-1 and TRBJ1-2; no reliable D call. TRBV23-1 counts as an open reading frame of uncertain function. CDR3 size: 14 residues. V was clipped by 0 bases and J by 0 bases, with 5 bases between them. The CDR3 loop reads CASSQSLANYGYTF. CDR3 sequence (DNA): TGCGCCAGCAGTCAATCGTTAGCTAACTATGGCTACACCTTC.

The genes are TRBV7-9 and TRBJ2-7; D remains unclear. CDR3 length: 13 residues. From germline, CDR1 is SEHNR and CDR2 FQNEAQ (reference sequence). V was cut by 0 bases and J by 2 bases, with 5 bases left in between. The CDR3 nucleotides read TGTGCCAGCAGCTTAGCTCGACCCTACGAGCAGTACTTC. The encoded protein is CASSLARPYEQYF.

The chain is built from TRBV28 and TRBJ1-3, with TRBD1 as a possible D gene (6 bases). V shed 7 bases and J shed 4 bases, with 11 bases lying between them. The germline V gene encodes CDR1 MDHEN and CDR2 SYDVKM. The CDR3 contains 13 residues. The DNA for the CDR3 is TGTGCCAGCATGGGGCAGGGGGGAAACACCATATATTTT. Its protein is CASMGQGGNTIYF.

The chain links TRBV5-1 to TRBJ1-2; D is unresolved. The V gene lost 0 bases and the J gene lost 8 bases, with 17 bases spanning the gap. CDR1 is SGHRS, CDR2 YFSETQ, per germline. This CDR3 comprises 15 residues. The CDR3 sequence is CASSLGSPGLNGYTF. Here the CDR3 DNA reads TGCGCCAGCAGCTTGGGGAGTCCAGGATTAAACGGCTACACCTTC.

CDR3 nucleotide sequence: TGTGCCAGCAGCTTAAACGCGGGGTTCACAGATACGCAGTATTTT. Protein: CASSLNAGFTDTQYF. This rearrangement joins TRBV11-2 to TRBJ2-3, with D possibly TRBD2 on 6 matching bases. This CDR3 spans 15 amino acids. CDR1 is SGHAT, CDR2 FQNNGV, per germline. Trimming cost V 2 bases and J 2 bases, with 11 bases left between them.

This chain links TRBV29-1 with TRBJ1-4, with D unresolved. CDR3 size: 13 residues. Per the germline V gene, CDR1 is SQVTM and CDR2 is ANQGSEA. Trimming took 4 bases from V and 7 from J, leaving 13 bases between them. CDR3 nucleotide sequence: TGCAGCGTTGTCTTTCAGGCTGGTGAAAAACTGTTTTTT. Protein product: CSVVFQAGEKLFF.

This clone was found once. The chain employs TRBV7-8 and TRBJ1-5, with 7 bases that match TRBD1. V was clipped by 5 bases and J by 5 bases; unmatched bases: 6. The CDR3 is 14 amino acids. Germline V CDR1 and CDR2: SGHVS, FQNEAQ. The CDR3 DNA follows: TGTGCCAGCAGCCCCTGGAGGGGGCATCAGCCCCAGCATTTT. This encodes CASSPWRGHQPQHF.

J is TRBJ2-7 and V is TRBV10-2; 9 nucleotides align to TRBD1. Germline V gives CDR1 WSHSY, CDR2 SAAADI. The V segment lost 3 bases and the J segment 4 bases; nucleotides outside the gene matches: 10. The CDR3 is 16 amino acids. The CDR3 coding sequence is TGCGCCAGCAGTGAATGGGACAGGGCTTCTTCTTACGAGCAGTACTTC. Its protein product is CASSEWDRASSYEQYF.

The chain is built from TRBV5-1 and TRBJ2-2; unclear D gene. The CDR3 has 13 amino acids. V was shortened by 0 bases and J by 8 bases, with 8 bases between the two germline ends. The germline CDR1 and CDR2 sequences are SGHRS and YFSETQ. Written as DNA, the CDR3 is TGCGCCAGCAGCTTGGCCGTGACGGGGGAGCTGTTTTTT. This sequence encodes CASSLAVTGELFF.

The genes are TRBV19 and TRBJ2-1; 7 positions match TRBD2. Germline loops: CDR1 LNHDA, CDR2 SQIVND (reference sequence). The CDR3 is 13 residues long. With 6 bases clipped from V and 8 bases from J, the junction kept 7 bases outside the gene matches. The CDR3 bases are TGTGCCAGTAGCTCCCAGGCGGGAGATGAGCAGTTCTTC. This gives the protein CASSSQAGDEQFF.

Note on this clone: At the DNA level, this CDR3 is encoded by other sequences in the same sample as well. The V and J genes are TRBV6-1 and TRBJ1-2; D is unresolved. V was clipped by 4 bases and J by 3 bases, with 6 bases between them. CDR1 is MNHNS and CDR2 is SASEGT in the germline V gene. The CDR3 totals 12 residues. The CDR3: CASSVTDYGYTF. CDR3 bases: TGTGCCAGCAGTGTTACAGACTATGGCTACACCTTC.

This CDR3 reads CASSLAQNTDTQYF. The CDR3 nucleotides read TGCGCCAGCAGCTTGGCACAGAACACAGATACGCAGTATTTT. The rearrangement joins TRBV5-1 to TRBJ2-3, with D unclear. The germline V gene encodes CDR1 SGHRS and CDR2 YFSETQ. The CDR3 runs to 14 residues. V lost 0 bases and J 2 bases, leaving 7 bases between the germline ends.

The gene calls are TRBV5-1 and TRBJ1-2; D is unresolved. The V end was cut by 5 bases, the J end by 8 bases, with 13 bases between. Germline-derived CDR1 and CDR2 are SGHRS and YFSETQ. This CDR3 contains 12 residues. In DNA, the CDR3 is TGCGCCAGCAGGGCGGGGAGGGTAGGCTACACCTTC. Its translation: CASRAGRVGYTF.